The source of this T cell receptor (beta chain) is a study of spatial heterogeneity in lung cancer. Trimming cost V 1 base and J 2 bases, with 5 bases left between them. The V gene's germline CDR1 is SGHVS and CDR2 FNYEAQ. There are 14 residues in the CDR3. Time point here: sample taken at primary tumor resection. Each CDR3 protein is one row after TCRdb ran MiXCR on the 5' RACE reads. Here the sample spans fewer than 45,000 distinct CDR3 sequences, about 6.5% being singletons. This clonotype was observed a few times. Source: PBMCs, taken at surgery. This TCR came from a female donor with early-stage non-small cell lung cancer. The V gene is TRBV7-6, the J gene TRBJ2-2; D is uncertain. The CDR3 region has the DNA TGTGCCAGCAGCTTAGGGACCAACACCGGGGAGCTGTTTTTT. This codes for CASSLGTNTGELFF.